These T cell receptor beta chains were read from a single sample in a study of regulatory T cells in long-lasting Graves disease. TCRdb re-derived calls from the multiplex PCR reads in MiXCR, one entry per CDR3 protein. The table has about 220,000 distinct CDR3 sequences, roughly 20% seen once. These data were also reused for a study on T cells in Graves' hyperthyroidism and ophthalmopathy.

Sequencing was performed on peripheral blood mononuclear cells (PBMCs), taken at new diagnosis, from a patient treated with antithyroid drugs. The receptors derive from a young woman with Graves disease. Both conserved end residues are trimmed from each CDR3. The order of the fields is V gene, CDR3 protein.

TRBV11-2	ASSSRTGPDVANEKLF
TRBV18	ASSLTTGRVGNYGYT
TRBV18	ASSPLQGAQPQH
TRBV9	ASSAQTGLSSPLH
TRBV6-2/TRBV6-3	ASSKLGTGGKVVNYGYT
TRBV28	ASSLRTGMNTEAF
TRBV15	ATSTLGDTQY
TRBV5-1	ASSFPRHSTDTQY
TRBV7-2	ASSSWDRTYEQY
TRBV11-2	ASSSTNKLAQF
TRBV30	AWRGDRRGGNEKLF